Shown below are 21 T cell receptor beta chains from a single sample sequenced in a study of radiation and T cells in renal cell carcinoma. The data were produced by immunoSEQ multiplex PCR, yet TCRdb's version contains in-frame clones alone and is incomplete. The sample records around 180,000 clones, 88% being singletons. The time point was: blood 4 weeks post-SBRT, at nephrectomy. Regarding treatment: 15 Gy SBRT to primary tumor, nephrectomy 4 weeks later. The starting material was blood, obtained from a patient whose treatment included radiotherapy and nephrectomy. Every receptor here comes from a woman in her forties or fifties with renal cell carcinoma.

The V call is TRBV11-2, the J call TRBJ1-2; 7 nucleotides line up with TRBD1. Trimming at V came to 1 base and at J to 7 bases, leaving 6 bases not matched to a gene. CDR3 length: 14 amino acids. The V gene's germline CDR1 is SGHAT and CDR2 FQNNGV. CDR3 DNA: TGTGCCAGCAGCTTAGTAAGGGGGCCCGGTGGCTACACCTTC. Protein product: CASSLVRGPGGYTF. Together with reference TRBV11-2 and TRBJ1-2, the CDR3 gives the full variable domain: EAGVAQSPRYKIIEKRQSVAFWCNPISGHATLYWYQQILGQGPKLLIQFQNNGVVDDSQLPKDRFSAERLKGVDSTLKIQPAKLEDSAVYLCASSLVRGPGGYTFGSGTRLTVV.

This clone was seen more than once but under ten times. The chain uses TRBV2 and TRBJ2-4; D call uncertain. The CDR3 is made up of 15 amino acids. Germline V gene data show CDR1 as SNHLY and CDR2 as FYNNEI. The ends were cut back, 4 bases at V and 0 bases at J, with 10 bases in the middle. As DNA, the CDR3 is TGTGCCAGCAGTGTTGAGTTTCTAGCCAAAAACATTCAGTACTTC. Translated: CASSVEFLAKNIQYF.

The CDR3 spells CASSRLGQGTHEQYF. The CDR3 DNA reads as TGCGCCAGCAGCCGCCTGGGACAGGGGACCCACGAGCAGTACTTC. The rearrangement joins TRBV4-3 to TRBJ2-7, with 10 nucleotides matching TRBD1. Germline V gene sequence: CDR1 LGHNA, CDR2 YSLEER. V lost 4 bases, J lost 5 bases, and 8 bases stayed unmatched. CDR3 size: 15 residues.

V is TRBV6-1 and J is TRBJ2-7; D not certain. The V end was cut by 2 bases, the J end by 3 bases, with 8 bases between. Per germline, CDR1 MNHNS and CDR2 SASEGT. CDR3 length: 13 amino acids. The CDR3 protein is CASSEYYSYEQYF. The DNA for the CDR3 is TGTGCCAGCAGTGAATACTACAGCTACGAGCAGTACTTC.

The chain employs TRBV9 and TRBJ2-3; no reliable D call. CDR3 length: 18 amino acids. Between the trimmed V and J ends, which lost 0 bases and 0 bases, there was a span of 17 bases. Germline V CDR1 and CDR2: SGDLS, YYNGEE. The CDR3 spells CASSVGSRKLSSTDTQYF. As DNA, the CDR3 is TGTGCCAGCAGCGTAGGAAGCAGAAAACTATCTAGCACAGATACGCAGTATTTT.

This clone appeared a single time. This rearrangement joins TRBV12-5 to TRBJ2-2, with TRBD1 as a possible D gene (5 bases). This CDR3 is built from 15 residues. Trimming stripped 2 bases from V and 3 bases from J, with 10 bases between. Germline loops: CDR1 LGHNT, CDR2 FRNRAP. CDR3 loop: CASGLRGRDTGELFF. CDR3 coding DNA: TGTGCTAGTGGTTTGAGGGGCCGGGACACCGGGGAGCTGTTTTTT.

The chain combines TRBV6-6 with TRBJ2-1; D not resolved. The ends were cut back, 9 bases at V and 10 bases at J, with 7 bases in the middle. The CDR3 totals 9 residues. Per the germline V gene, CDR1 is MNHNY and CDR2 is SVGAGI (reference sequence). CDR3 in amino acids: CARRREQFF. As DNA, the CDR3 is TGTGCCAGGCGACGAGAGCAGTTCTTC.

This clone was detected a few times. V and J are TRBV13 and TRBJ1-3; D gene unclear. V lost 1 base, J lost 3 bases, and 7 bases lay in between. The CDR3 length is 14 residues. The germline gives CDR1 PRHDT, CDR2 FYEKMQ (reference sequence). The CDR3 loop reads CASSLEGVGNTIYF. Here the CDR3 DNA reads TGTGCCAGCAGCTTAGAGGGCGTTGGAAACACCATATATTTT.

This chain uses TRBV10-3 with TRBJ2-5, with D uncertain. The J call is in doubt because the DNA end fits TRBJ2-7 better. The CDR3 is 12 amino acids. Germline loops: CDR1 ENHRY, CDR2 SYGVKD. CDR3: CAISEEVGEQYF. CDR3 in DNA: TGTGCCATCAGTGAAGAGGTCGGCGAGCAGTACTTC.

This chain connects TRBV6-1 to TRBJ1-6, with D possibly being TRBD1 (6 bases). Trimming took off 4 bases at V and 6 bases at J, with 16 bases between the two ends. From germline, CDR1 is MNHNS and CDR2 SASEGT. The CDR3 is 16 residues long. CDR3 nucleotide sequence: TGTGCCAGCAGTGGAGGAGGGGGGGTGAGTAATTCACCCCTCCACTTT. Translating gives CASSGGGGVSNSPLHF.

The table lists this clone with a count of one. The CDR3 DNA is TGTGCCAGCAGCTCCGGGACTAGAGGGACCCAGTACTTC. Its protein product is CASSSGTRGTQYF. The chain recombines TRBV2 with TRBJ2-5; 8 bases map to TRBD2. V lost 6 bases and J lost 7; bases outside the gene matches: 7. The length of the CDR3 is 13 residues. In germline, CDR1 is SNHLY, CDR2 FYNNEI.

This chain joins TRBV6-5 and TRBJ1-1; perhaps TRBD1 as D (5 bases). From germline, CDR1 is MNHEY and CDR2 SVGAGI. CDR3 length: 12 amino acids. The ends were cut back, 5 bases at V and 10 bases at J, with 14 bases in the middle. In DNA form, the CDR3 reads TGTGCCAGCAGTAACCCAGGGACGGCAGCTTTCTTT. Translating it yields CASSNPGTAAFF.

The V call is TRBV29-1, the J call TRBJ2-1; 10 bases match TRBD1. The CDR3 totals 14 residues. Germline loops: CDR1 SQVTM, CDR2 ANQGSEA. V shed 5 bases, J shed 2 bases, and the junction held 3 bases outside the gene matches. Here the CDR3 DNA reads TGCAGCGTTCCCGGACAGGGGGCCTACAATGAGCAGTTCTTC. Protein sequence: CSVPGQGAYNEQFF.

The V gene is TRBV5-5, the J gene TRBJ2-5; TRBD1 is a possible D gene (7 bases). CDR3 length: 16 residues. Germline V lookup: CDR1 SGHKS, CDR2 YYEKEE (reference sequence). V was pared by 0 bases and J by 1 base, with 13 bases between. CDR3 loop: CASSLEGGGGQETQYF. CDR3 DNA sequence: TGTGCCAGCAGCTTGGAAGGAGGGGGCGGCCAAGAGACCCAGTACTTC.

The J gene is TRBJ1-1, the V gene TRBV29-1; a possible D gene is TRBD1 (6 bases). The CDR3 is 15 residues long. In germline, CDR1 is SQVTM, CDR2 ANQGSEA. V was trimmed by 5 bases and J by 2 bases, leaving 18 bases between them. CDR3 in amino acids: CSVLRDIGPNTEAFF. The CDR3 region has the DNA TGCAGCGTTCTTCGGGACATCGGTCCAAACACTGAAGCTTTCTTT.

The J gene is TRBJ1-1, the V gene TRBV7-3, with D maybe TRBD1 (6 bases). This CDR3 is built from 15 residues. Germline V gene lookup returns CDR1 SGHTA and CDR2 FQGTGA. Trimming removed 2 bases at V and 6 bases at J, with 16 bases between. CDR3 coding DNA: TGTGCCAGCAGCTTATTACCAGGGGTGACGGCTGAAGCTTTCTTT. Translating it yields CASSLLPGVTAEAFF.

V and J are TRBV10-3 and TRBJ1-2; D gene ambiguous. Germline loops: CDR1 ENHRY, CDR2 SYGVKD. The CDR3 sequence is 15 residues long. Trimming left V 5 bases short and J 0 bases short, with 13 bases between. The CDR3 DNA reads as TGTGCCATCAGTTCCCCCAGCGATACTAACTATGGCTACACCTTC. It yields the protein CAISSPSDTNYGYTF.

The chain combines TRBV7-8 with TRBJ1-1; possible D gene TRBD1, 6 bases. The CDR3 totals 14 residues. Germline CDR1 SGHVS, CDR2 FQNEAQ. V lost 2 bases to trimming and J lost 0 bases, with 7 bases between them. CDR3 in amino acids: CASSLWTVNTEAFF. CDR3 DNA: TGTGCCAGCAGCTTATGGACAGTGAACACTGAAGCTTTCTTT.

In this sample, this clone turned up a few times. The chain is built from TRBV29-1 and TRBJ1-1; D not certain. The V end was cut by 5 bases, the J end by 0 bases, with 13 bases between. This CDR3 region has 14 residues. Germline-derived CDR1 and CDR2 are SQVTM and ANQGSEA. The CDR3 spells CSVWLSGMNTEAFF. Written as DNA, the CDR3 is TGCAGCGTTTGGCTGTCGGGCATGAACACTGAAGCTTTCTTT.

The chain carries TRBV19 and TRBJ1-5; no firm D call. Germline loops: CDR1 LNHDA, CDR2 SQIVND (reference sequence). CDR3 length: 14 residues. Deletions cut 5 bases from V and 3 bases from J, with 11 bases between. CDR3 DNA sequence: TGTGCCAGTAGTTCGGGTCCTAACAATCAGCCCCAGCATTTT. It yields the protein CASSSGPNNQPQHF.

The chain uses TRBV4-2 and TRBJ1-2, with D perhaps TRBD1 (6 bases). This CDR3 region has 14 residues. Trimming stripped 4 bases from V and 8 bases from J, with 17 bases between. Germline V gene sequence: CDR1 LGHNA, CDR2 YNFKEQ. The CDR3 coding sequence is TGTGCCAGCAGCCCCGCCGGGGGGGCTTTGGGCTACACCTTC. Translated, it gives CASSPAGGALGYTF.